The next 2 T cell receptor beta chains were all read from a single sample in a study of response to subunit inactivated influenza vaccine. TCRdb analysed the RT-PCR reads with MiXCR anew, one entry per CDR3 protein. The repertoire holds around 570,000 distinct CDR3 sequences, with under 9% as singletons. This material consisted of PBMCs from blood, taken roughly 24 months after vaccination. These receptors were taken from a man between 45 and 75 years old who received an inactivated influenza vaccine.

This clonotype was seen ten or more times. The rearrangement uses TRBV10-3 and TRBJ1-2; 9 nucleotides align to TRBD1. The V gene's germline CDR1 is ENHRY and CDR2 SYGVKD. Trimming cost V 6 bases and J 5 bases; bases outside gene matches: 7. The CDR3 runs to 14 residues. The CDR3 coding sequence is TGTGCCATCAGCGCGACCGGGACAGGGTATGGCTACACCTTC. Translated: CAISATGTGYGYTF.

At least ten counts were recorded for this clonotype. This chain links TRBV7-2 with TRBJ2-5; D is uncertain. The CDR3 is made up of 12 amino acids. From germline, CDR1 is SGHTA and CDR2 FQGNSA. The V end lost 1 base, the J end lost 5 bases, and 5 bases lay between the germline ends. CDR3 nucleotide sequence: TGTGCCAGCAGCTTAGAGCGTGAGACCCAGTACTTC. It yields the protein CASSLERETQYF.